The 9 T cell receptor beta chains listed next were all sequenced from one sample in a study of T cell responses to AZD1222 COVID-19 vaccine. The method was immunoSEQ multiplex PCR; TCRdb's version includes in-frame clones alone and lacks a portion of them. The table has about 180,000 clones, about 90% seen once. Here the sequenced sample was peripheral blood, taken on day 0 of AZD1222 vaccination. These receptors were collected from an adult in good health.

The rearrangement joins TRBV3-1 (or the pseudogene TRBV3-2) to TRBJ2-2; no clear D gene. The CDR3 extends over 14 amino acids. Germline CDR1 is LGHDT and CDR2 is YNNKEL (reference sequence). With 4 bases removed from V and 3 bases from J, the gap between germline ends came to 9 bases. The CDR3 region has the DNA TGTGCCAGCAGCCCACTACGGGACACCGGGGAGCTGTTTTTT. Translating gives CASSPLRDTGELFF.

The chain's CDR3 is CASRGSTGGQYF. DNA for the CDR3: TGTGCCAGCAGAGGATCGACTGGAGGGCAGTACTTC. The chain joins TRBV12-3 or TRBV12-4 to TRBJ2-7; tentative D call: TRBD2 (5 bases). The CDR3 runs 12 residues. Trimming stripped 6 bases from V and 9 bases from J, with 15 bases between.

The chain combines TRBV18 with TRBJ2-1; D gene uncertain. The CDR3 is 13 residues long. Germline V gene data show CDR1 as KGHSH and CDR2 as LQKENI. V was trimmed by 6 bases and J by 4 bases, leaving 10 bases between them. DNA for the CDR3: TGTGCCAGCTCGCCCGACTTTTACAATGAGCAGTTCTTC. It encodes CASSPDFYNEQFF.

The rearrangement joins TRBV4-3 to TRBJ2-7; D is perhaps TRBD1 or TRBD2 (5 bases each). The CDR3 is 15 amino acids. V was pared by 1 base and J by 3 bases, with 13 bases between. Germline V gene sequence: CDR1 LGHNA, CDR2 YSLEER. The CDR3 reads CASSQVGAGSYEQYF. CDR3 sequence (DNA): TGCGCCAGCAGCCAAGTCGGTGCAGGGAGCTACGAGCAGTACTTC.

This chain links TRBV27 with TRBJ2-1, with 10 bases that match TRBD1. V shed 4 bases and J 6 bases; nucleotides not matched to a gene: 6. Germline CDR1 reads MNHEY; CDR2 reads SMNVEV (reference sequence). The CDR3 contains 15 residues. The CDR3: CASSSGTGVGNEQFF. Written as DNA, the CDR3 is TGTGCCAGCAGTTCGGGGACAGGGGTGGGCAATGAGCAGTTCTTC.

V usage is TRBV19 and J usage is TRBJ2-5, with unresolved D. The germline CDR1 and CDR2 sequences are LNHDA and SQIVND (reference sequence). The CDR3 is 11 amino acids. V lost 5 bases to trimming and J lost 5 bases, with 6 bases between them. The CDR3 nucleotides are TGTGCCAGTAGTGTACGGGAGACCCAGTACTTC. It is translated as CASSVRETQYF. Variable domain in full (rest from reference TRBV19 and TRBJ2-5): DGGITQSPKYLFRKEGQNVTLSCEQNLNHDAMYWYRQDPGQGLRLIYYSQIVNDFQKGDIAEGYSVSREKKESFPLTVTSAQKNPTAFYLCASSVRETQYFGPGTRLLVL.

J is TRBJ1-2 and V is TRBV19, with TRBD1 as a possible D gene (6 bases). CDR3 length: 15 amino acids. Germline V lookup: CDR1 LNHDA, CDR2 SQIVND (reference sequence). Trimming pared 4 bases from V and 0 bases from J, leaving 12 bases between. CDR3 region: CASSNTGAANYGYTF. The CDR3 DNA is TGTGCCAGTAGTAACACGGGGGCGGCTAACTATGGCTACACCTTC.

This clone was observed once. The chain is built from TRBV4-1 and TRBJ1-2, with a weak D call TRBD1 (5 bases). Germline values: CDR1 MGHRA, CDR2 YSYEKL. The CDR3 consists of 15 residues. Trimming cost V 1 base and J 5 bases, with 14 bases left between them. The CDR3 bases are TGCGCCAGCAGCCAAGTAACAGGATCGGTTTATGGCTACACCTTC. It encodes CASSQVTGSVYGYTF.

The V and J genes are TRBV19 and TRBJ1-5; TRBD1 matches 10 bases. Germline trimming cut 6 bases from V and 15 bases from J; bases unmatched to any gene: 8. Germline CDR1 LNHDA, CDR2 SQIVND (reference sequence). The CDR3 totals 12 residues. In DNA, the CDR3 is TGTGCCAGTAGCAACCGGGACAGGGGACCGCATTTT. This sequence encodes CASSNRDRGPHF.